This T cell receptor beta chain was recorded in a study of CD8 T cells in Susac syndrome. RNA totalling about 0.5 to 1 ug underwent reverse transcription with random hexamers. TCRdb reanalysed the immunoSEQ multiplex PCR reads using MiXCR and keeps one entry per CDR3 protein. The repertoire includes 180,000 or so distinct CDR3 sequences, around 94% of them detected once, and 0.13% to 0.15% sits in the top ten. CDR1 and CDR2 (germline): SNHLY, FYNNEI. This CDR3 has 13 residues. V gave up 5 bases and J gave up 1 base, with 9 bases separating them. The sample taken for sequencing was CD4+ T cells from PBMCs. The V call is TRBV2, the J call TRBJ2-7; D may be TRBD1 (6 bases). The TCR originated in a human donor in good health. The CDR3 DNA follows: TGTGCCAGCAGTACCACAGGGTCCTACGAGCAGTACTTC. Its protein product is CASSTTGSYEQYF.